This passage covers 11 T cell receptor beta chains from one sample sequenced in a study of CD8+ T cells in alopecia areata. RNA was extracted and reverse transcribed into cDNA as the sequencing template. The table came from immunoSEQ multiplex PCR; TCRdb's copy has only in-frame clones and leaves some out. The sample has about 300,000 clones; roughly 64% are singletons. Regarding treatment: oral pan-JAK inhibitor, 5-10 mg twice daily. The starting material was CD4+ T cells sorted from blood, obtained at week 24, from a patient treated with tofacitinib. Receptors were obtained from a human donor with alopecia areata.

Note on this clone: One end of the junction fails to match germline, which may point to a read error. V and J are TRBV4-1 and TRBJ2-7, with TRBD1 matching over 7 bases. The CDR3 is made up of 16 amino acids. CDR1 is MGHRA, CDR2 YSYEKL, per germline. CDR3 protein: CASSQGRRQGSYEQYF. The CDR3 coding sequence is TGCGCCAGCAGTCAAGGTAGAAGACAGGGTAGCTACGAGCAGTACTTC.

The CDR3 bases are TGTGCCATAACAGGGGGCGAATACAATGAGCAGTTCTTC. This translates into CAITGGEYNEQFF. The chain employs TRBV10-3 and TRBJ2-1; 9 positions agree with TRBD1. CDR3 length: 13 amino acids. The trim removed 9 bases at V and 4 bases at J, leaving 4 bases unmatched. Germline lookup yields CDR1 ENHRY and CDR2 SYGVKD.

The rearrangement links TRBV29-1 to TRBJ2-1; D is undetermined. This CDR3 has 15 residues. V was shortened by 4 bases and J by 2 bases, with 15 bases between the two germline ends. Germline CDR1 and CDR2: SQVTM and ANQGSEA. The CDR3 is CSVGLKGKTYNEQFF. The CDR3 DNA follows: TGCAGCGTTGGATTAAAGGGAAAAACCTACAATGAGCAGTTCTTC.

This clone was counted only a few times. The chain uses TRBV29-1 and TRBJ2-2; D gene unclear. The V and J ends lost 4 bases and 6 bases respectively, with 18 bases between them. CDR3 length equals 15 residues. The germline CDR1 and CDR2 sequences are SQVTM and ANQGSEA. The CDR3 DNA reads TGCAGCGTTGTATCGGCGCAAGTCGGAGCCGGGGAGCTGTTTTTT. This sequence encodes CSVVSAQVGAGELFF.

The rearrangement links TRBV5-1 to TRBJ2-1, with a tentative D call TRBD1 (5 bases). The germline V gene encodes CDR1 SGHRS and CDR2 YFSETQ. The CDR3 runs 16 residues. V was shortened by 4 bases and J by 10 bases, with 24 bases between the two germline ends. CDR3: CASSVQGGAHPREQFF. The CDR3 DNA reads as TGCGCCAGCAGCGTCCAAGGTGGGGCGCATCCAAGGGAGCAGTTCTTC.

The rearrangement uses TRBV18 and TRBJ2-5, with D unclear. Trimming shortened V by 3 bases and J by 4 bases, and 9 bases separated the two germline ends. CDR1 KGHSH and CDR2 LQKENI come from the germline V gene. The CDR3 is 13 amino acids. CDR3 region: CASSPGYGETQYF. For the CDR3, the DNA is TGTGCCAGCTCACCCGGGTATGGAGAGACCCAGTACTTC.

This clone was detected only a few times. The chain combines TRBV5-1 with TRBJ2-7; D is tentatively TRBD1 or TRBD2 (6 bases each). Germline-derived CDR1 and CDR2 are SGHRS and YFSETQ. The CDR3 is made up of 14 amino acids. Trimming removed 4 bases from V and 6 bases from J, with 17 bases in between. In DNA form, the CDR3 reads TGCGCCAGCAGCCCCGGAGGGGGAAGCGTCGAGCAGTACTTC. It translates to CASSPGGGSVEQYF.

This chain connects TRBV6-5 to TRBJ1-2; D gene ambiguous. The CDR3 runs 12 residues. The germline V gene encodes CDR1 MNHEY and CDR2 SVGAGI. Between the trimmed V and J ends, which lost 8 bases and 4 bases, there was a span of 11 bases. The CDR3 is CASASSFYGYTF. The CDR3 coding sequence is TGTGCCAGCGCCTCTTCCTTCTATGGCTACACCTTC.

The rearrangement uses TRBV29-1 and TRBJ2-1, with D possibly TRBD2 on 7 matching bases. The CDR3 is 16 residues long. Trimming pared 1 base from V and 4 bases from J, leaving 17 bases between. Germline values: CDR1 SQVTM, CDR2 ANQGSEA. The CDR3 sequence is CSVEVSGGGVYNEQFF. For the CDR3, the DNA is TGCAGCGTTGAAGTCTCAGGCGGGGGCGTATACAATGAGCAGTTCTTC.

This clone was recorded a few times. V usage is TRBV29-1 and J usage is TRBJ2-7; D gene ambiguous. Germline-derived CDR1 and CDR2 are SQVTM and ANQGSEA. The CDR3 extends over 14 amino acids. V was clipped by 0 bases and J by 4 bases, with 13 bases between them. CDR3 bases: TGCAGCGTTGAAGAAATAGCTAGTGAATACGAGCAGTACTTC. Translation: CSVEEIASEYEQYF.

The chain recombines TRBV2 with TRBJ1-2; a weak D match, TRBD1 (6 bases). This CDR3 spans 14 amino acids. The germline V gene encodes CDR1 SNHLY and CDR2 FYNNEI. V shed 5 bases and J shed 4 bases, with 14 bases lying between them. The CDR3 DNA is TGTGCCAGCAGTTCCTTAACAGGGTCCTATGGCTACACCTTC. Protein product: CASSSLTGSYGYTF.